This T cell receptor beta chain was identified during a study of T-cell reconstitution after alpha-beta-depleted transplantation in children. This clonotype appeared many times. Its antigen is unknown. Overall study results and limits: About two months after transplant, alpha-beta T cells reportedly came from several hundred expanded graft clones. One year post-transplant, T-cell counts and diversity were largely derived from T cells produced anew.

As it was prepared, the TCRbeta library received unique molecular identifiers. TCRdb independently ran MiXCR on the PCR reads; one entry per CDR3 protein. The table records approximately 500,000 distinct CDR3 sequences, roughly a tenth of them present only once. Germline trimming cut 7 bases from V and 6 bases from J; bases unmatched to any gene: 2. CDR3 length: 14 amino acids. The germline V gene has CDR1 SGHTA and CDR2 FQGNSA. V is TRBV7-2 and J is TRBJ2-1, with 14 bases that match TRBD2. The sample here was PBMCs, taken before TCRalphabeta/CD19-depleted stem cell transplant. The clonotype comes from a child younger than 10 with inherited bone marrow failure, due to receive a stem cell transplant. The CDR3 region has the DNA TGTGCCAGCAACGGACTAGCGGGAGGCAATGAGCAGTTCTTC. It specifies CASNGLAGGNEQFF.